The 18 T cell receptor beta chains reported below all come from one sample, sequenced in a study of post-analysis software for immune sequencing data. Findings of the study overall: Patients used a few TRBV segments, including TRBV5-6, TRBV5-1 and TRBV20-1, more often than controls.

Their antigens remain unidentified. Unique molecular identifiers were built into the TCR beta cDNA libraries. TCRdb processed the PCR reads anew with MiXCR; each CDR3 protein has one entry. Here the sample spans fewer than 550,000 distinct CDR3 sequences, roughly 34% being singletons. Input material: blood. The receptors derive from a girl aged 2-17 years with multiple sclerosis.

The rearrangement links TRBV20-1 to TRBJ1-5, with a tentative D call TRBD1 (6 bases). V lost 5 bases, J lost 5 bases, and 13 bases lay in between. Germline V gene data show CDR1 as DFQATT and CDR2 as SNEGSKA (reference sequence). CDR3 length equals 13 residues. This CDR3 reads CSAGGGQYQPQHF. CDR3 DNA: TGCAGTGCTGGGGGTGGACAGTATCAGCCCCAGCATTTT.

This clonotype was counted once. V and J are TRBV5-1 and TRBJ2-7, with 7 bases that match TRBD2. Trimming at V came to 5 bases and at J to 1 base, leaving 6 bases not matched to a gene. Germline V gives CDR1 SGHRS, CDR2 YFSETQ. This CDR3 contains 14 residues. CDR3 sequence reads: CASSRLGGSYEQYF. Here the CDR3 DNA reads TGCGCCAGCAGTCGGTTGGGGGGGTCCTACGAGCAGTACTTC.

This clonotype was counted a few times. This sequence joins TRBV29-1 and TRBJ1-2, with TRBD1 matching over 8 bases. The CDR3 covers 16 residues. Germline V CDR1 and CDR2: SQVTM, ANQGSEA. V trimming: 6 bases; J trimming: 3 bases; junction bases outside the gene matches: 15. The CDR3 coding sequence is TGCAGCGTGGGGGACAGGCGACCCTTGGGTTACTATGGCTACACCTTC. Its protein is CSVGDRRPLGYYGYTF.

A few counts support this clonotype. The V and J genes are TRBV10-3 and TRBJ1-6, with D tentatively TRBD1 (6 bases). Germline-derived CDR1 and CDR2 are ENHRY and SYGVKD. Trimming took 11 bases from V and 4 from J, leaving 12 bases between them. This CDR3 comprises 13 residues. The CDR3 region is CASSGTYNSPLHF. DNA for the CDR3: TGTGCCTCATCCGGGACATATAATTCACCCCTCCACTTT.

This clonotype was found a few times. The rearrangement links TRBV7-3 to TRBJ2-1; the D gene is possibly TRBD1 (6 bases). The V gene lost 2 bases and the J gene lost 12 bases, with 23 bases spanning the gap. The CDR3 has 16 amino acids. Germline values: CDR1 SGHTA, CDR2 FQGTGA. The CDR3 sequence: CASSLVPRTAGLAQFF. The CDR3 bases are TGTGCCAGCAGCTTAGTCCCCCGGACAGCAGGGTTGGCGCAGTTCTTC.

In its sample, this clonotype was seen a few times. The rearrangement links TRBV15 to TRBJ2-1, with TRBD2 matching 8 bases. The CDR3 totals 18 residues. The ends lost 0 bases at V and 1 base at J; junction bases unmatched: 8. CDR1 is LNHNV and CDR2 is YYDKDF in the germline V gene (reference sequence). This chain's CDR3 is CATSRDAPGLGSYNEQFF. The CDR3 nucleotides are TGTGCCACCAGCAGAGATGCTCCGGGACTAGGATCCTACAATGAGCAGTTCTTC.

The genes are TRBV7-9 and TRBJ2-5; the D gene is possibly TRBD1 (6 bases). Trimming stripped 5 bases from V and 4 bases from J, with 20 bases between. CDR1 and CDR2 (germline): SEHNR, FQNEAQ (reference sequence). This CDR3 region has 16 residues. The CDR3 loop reads CASSPLSGERGETQYF. The DNA for the CDR3 is TGTGCCAGCAGCCCTCTCTCAGGGGAGAGGGGAGAGACCCAGTACTTC.

V gene TRBV5-1 combines with J gene TRBJ2-5, with D possibly matching TRBD2 (6 bases). The germline V gene has CDR1 SGHRS and CDR2 YFSETQ. Between the trimmed V and J ends, which lost 8 bases and 1 base, there was a span of 9 bases. The length of the CDR3 is 12 residues. DNA for the CDR3: TGCGCCAGGGGGGGTAGCCAAGAGACCCAGTACTTC. This codes for CARGGSQETQYF.

This clonotype came up a few times. This chain joins TRBV13 and TRBJ2-1, with 9 bases fitting TRBD2. The length of the CDR3 is 17 residues. CDR1 PRHDT and CDR2 FYEKMQ come from the germline V gene (reference sequence). V was clipped by 5 bases and J by 4 bases; unmatched bases: 12. The CDR3 loop is CASSTTQAGGFYNEQFF. The CDR3 bases are TGTGCCAGCAGCACCACCCAAGCGGGGGGCTTTTACAATGAGCAGTTCTTC.

The chain carries TRBV10-3 and TRBJ2-2, with a tentative D call TRBD1 (5 bases). CDR1 and CDR2 (germline): ENHRY, SYGVKD. This CDR3 comprises 15 residues. V was cut by 3 bases and J by 5 bases, with 13 bases left in between. CDR3 coding DNA: TGTGCCATCAGTGAAATAGGGGCGCAAACCGGGGAGCTGTTTTTT. This gives the protein CAISEIGAQTGELFF.

The rearrangement uses TRBV5-1 and TRBJ2-7; 9 nucleotides line up with TRBD2. There are 16 residues in the CDR3. V trimming: 4 bases; J trimming: 2 bases; junction bases outside the gene matches: 10. Germline V gene lookup returns CDR1 SGHRS and CDR2 YFSETQ. In DNA form, the CDR3 reads TGCGCCAGCAGCGGAACTCTAGCGGGGAAAACCTACGAGCAGTACTTC. Amino acid sequence: CASSGTLAGKTYEQYF.

This clonotype has a handful of counts. The chain carries TRBV6-5 and TRBJ2-7, with D perhaps TRBD1 or TRBD2 (5 bases each). The CDR3 has 13 amino acids. V shed 5 bases and J shed 2 bases, with 10 bases lying between them. The germline CDR1 and CDR2 sequences are MNHEY and SVGAGI. The CDR3 bases are TGTGCCAGCAGTGGGGGACCTGCCTACGAGCAGTACTTC. Amino acids: CASSGGPAYEQYF.

This chain links TRBV6-5 with TRBJ2-1; 10 positions agree with TRBD2. The trim removed 2 bases at V and 8 bases at J, leaving 3 bases unmatched. CDR3 length: 14 residues. CDR1 MNHEY and CDR2 SVGAGI come from the germline V gene. The DNA of the CDR3 is TGTGCCAGCAGTTACAGCGGGGGGGCCTATGAGCAGTTCTTC. It codes for CASSYSGGAYEQFF.

The chain employs TRBV5-1 and TRBJ1-6; no clear D. This CDR3 is 15 amino acids long. Trimming removed 6 bases at V and 7 bases at J, with 17 bases between. In germline, CDR1 is SGHRS, CDR2 YFSETQ. The CDR3 here is CASNLSGDLNSPLHF. The CDR3, as DNA: TGCGCCAGCAACCTAAGTGGGGATCTAAATTCACCCCTCCACTTT.

This chain joins TRBV5-1 and TRBJ2-4; TRBD1 agrees at 9 bases. CDR1 is SGHRS and CDR2 is YFSETQ in the germline V gene. CDR3 length: 14 amino acids. Trimming removed 0 bases from V and 9 bases from J; junction bases left unmatched: 4. In nucleotides, the CDR3 is TGCGCCAGCAGCTTGGAACAGGGGGCGGGCATTCAGTACTTC. It is translated as CASSLEQGAGIQYF.

The chain recombines TRBV20-1 with TRBJ2-5; possibly TRBD2 for D (5 bases). The CDR3 contains 18 residues. The V end lost 0 bases, the J end lost 4 bases, and 24 bases lay between the germline ends. Germline values: CDR1 DFQATT, CDR2 SNEGSKA (reference sequence). The CDR3 DNA reads as TGCAGTGCTAGAGAAGACACACATGCGGGCCCTATGGGAGAGACCCAGTACTTC. Amino acid sequence: CSAREDTHAGPMGETQYF.

In this sample, this clonotype turned up a few times. For the CDR3, the DNA is TGTGCCAGCAGCTTAACGGGAAAGGGTGAGCAGTTCTTC. Amino acid sequence: CASSLTGKGEQFF. The gene calls are TRBV7-8 and TRBJ2-1, with D possibly being TRBD2 (5 bases). The CDR3 consists of 13 residues. CDR1 is SGHVS, CDR2 FQNEAQ, per germline. V was cut by 2 bases and J by 9 bases, with 11 bases left in between.

The V call is TRBV5-6, the J call TRBJ1-5; D uncertain. Deletions cut 0 bases from V and 4 bases from J, with 11 bases between. The length of the CDR3 is 15 residues. Germline V gene data show CDR1 as SGHDT and CDR2 as YYEEEE. This chain's CDR3 is CASSLALRENQPQHF. The CDR3 DNA reads as TGTGCCAGCAGCTTGGCCTTGCGAGAAAATCAGCCCCAGCATTTT.